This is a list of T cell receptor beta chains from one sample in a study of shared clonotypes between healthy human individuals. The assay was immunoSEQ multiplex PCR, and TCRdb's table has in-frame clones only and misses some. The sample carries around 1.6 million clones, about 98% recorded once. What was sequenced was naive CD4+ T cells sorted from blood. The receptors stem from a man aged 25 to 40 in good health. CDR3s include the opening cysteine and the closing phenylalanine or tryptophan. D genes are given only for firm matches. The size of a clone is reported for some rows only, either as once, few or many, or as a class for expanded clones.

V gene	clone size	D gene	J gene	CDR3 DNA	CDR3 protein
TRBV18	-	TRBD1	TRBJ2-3	TGTGCCAGCTCACCACCAGCCACAGGGGGCCGATCAGATACGCAGTATTTT	CASSPPATGGRSDTQYF
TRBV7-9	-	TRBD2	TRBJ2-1	TGTGCCAGCAGCCGTACGGGACTAGCGGGAGGGCCCTCTTACAATGAGCAGTTCTTC	CASSRTGLAGGPSYNEQFF
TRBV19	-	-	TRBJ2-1	TGTGCCAGTAGTAGAACCTCCGACCGGGACCCTTACAATGAGCAGTTCTTC	CASSRTSDRDPYNEQFF
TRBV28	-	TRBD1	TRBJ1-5	TGTGCCAGCAGTTTAAGGCAGGGGGCCAATCAGCCCCAGCATTTT	CASSLRQGANQPQHF
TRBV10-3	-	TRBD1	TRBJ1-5	TGTGCCATCAGTCCCAAGGGACAGGGGTTAGCTGGGCCCCAGCATTTT	CAISPKGQGLAGPQHF
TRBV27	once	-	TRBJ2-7	TGTGCCAGCAGTTCTGGTCCCGACTATCCCCATCAGTACTTC	CASSSGPDYPHQYF
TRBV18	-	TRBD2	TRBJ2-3	TGTGCCAGCTCACCAATCCGCGGGAGTTCCACAGATACGCAGTATTTT	CASSPIRGSSTDTQYF
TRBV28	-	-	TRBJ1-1	TGTGCCAGCAGTTTATTTCAGGGAGTGAACACTGAAGCTTTCTTT	CASSLFQGVNTEAFF
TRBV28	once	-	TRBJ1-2	TGTGCCAGCAGTTACCTTTCTGGCTACACCTTC	CASSYLSGYTF
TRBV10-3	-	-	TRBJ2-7	TGTGCCATCAGACAGGGTGGAGGCGAGCAGTACTTC	CAIRQGGGEQYF
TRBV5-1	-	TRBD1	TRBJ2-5	TGCGCCAGCAGCTTGGAGTGGACAGGGGGCCAAGAGACCCAGTACTTC	CASSLEWTGGQETQYF
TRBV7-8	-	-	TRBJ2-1	TGTGCCAGCAGCTTAGCGCGGAGGACATCCACGTACAATGAGCAGTTCTTC	CASSLARRTSTYNEQFF
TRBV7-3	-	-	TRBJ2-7	TGTGCCAGCAGCCGTGGGTCGCCGCCAGGGGCCTACGAGCAGTACTTC	CASSRGSPPGAYEQYF
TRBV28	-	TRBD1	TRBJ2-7	TGTGCCAGCAGTTTATGGGGGACAGGGAACGAGCAGTACTTC	CASSLWGTGNEQYF
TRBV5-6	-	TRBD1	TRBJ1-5	TGTGCCAGCAGCTCTGGGACAGGGCAGAATCAGCCCCAGCATTTT	CASSSGTGQNQPQHF
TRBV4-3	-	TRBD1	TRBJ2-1	TGCGCCAGCAGCCAAGGAGGGGGCTTTGAGCAGTTCTTC	CASSQGGGFEQFF
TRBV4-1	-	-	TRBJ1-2	TGCGCCAGCAGCCAACTCAGGGGTTTAAGCTATGGCTACACCTTC	CASSQLRGLSYGYTF
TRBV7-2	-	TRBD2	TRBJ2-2	TGTGCCAGCAGCCCCCGTACCCTAGCGGGCCTCACCGGGGAGCTGTTTTTT	CASSPRTLAGLTGELFF
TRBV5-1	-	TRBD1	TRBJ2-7	TGCGCCAGCAGCAGTGTTGCGGGACAGGGCAGCCACGAGCAGTACTTC	CASSSVAGQGSHEQYF
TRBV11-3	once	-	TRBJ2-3	TGTGCCAGCAGCTTAGATGGAGGTCGCACAGATACGCAGTATTTT	CASSLDGGRTDTQYF
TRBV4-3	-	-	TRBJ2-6	TGCGCCAGCAGCCAAGGAAGCTCTGGGGCCAACGTCCTGACTTTC	CASSQGSSGANVLTF
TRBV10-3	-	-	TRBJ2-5	TGTGCCATCAGGCGGACAGACGCTCACGAGACCCAGTACTTC	CAIRRTDAHETQYF
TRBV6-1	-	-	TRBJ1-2	TGTGCCAGCAGTGAGGCCCCCCTTAGAAACTATGGCTACACCTTC	CASSEAPLRNYGYTF
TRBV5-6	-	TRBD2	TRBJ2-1	TGTGCCAGCAGCTTGGGACTAGCGGGAGGGGAGCAGTTCTTC	CASSLGLAGGEQFF
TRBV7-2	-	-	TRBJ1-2	TGTGCCAGCAGCTCCGCCGACCGTTTTTATGGCTACACCTTC	CASSSADRFYGYTF
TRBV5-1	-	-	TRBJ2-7	TGCGCCAGCAGCTTGGTAAGGGCGGGCGAGCAGTACTTC	CASSLVRAGEQYF
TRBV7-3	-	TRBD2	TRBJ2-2	TGTGCCAGCAGCTTAACCGGGACTAGCGGGGCGAACACCGGGGAGCTGTTTTTT	CASSLTGTSGANTGELFF
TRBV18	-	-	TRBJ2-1	TGTGCCAGCTCACCAGCGAGGCTAAACAATGAGCAGTTCTTC	CASSPARLNNEQFF
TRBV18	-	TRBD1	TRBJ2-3	TGTGCCAGCTCACCACCAGGGACAGCTAGCACAGATACGCAGTATTTT	CASSPPGTASTDTQYF
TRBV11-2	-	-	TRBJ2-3	TGTGCCAGCAGCTTCGCTGTGGGAGTACCTGCAGATACGCAGTATTTT	CASSFAVGVPADTQYF
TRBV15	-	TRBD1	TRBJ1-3	TGTGCCACCAGCAGAGATCGCCAGGGGGGCGGAAACACCATATATTTT	CATSRDRQGGGNTIYF
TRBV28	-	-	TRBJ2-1	TGTGCCAGCGGAGTTTATATTGGGGGATGGGACAATGAGCAGTTCTTC	CASGVYIGGWDNEQFF
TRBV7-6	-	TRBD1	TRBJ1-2	TGTGCCAGCAGCCCAAATAGACCCGACAGGGTGGTGTCCTGGGGCTACACCTTC	CASSPNRPDRVVSWGYTF